The next 14 T cell receptor beta chains were all read from a single sample in a study of CD8 T cells in Susac syndrome (dated by TCRdb to the late 2010s). Library preparation used the immunoSEQ multiplex PCR assay. RNA was extracted using the RNeasy kit, and about 0.45 to 1 microgram was reverse transcribed with random hexamers. The public reads were quality trimmed at Q25 with fastp and then assembled into clones with MiXCR by TCRdb, keeping productive beta chains. Under each unique CDR3 protein, matching rows form one entry showing the most common genes and DNA. Here the sample has around 170,000 distinct CDR3 sequences; more than 90% occur a single time. 0.075% to 0.1% of the sample rests with the top ten. Sequenced sample: CD4+ T cells from PBMCs. These receptor sequences come from a human donor with Susac syndrome.

V gene TRBV29-1 combines with J gene TRBJ2-1; 9 bases fit TRBD2. V was pared by 0 bases and J by 5 bases, with 5 bases of the junction left unmatched. The CDR3 totals 15 residues. CDR1 is SQVTM and CDR2 is ANQGSEA in the germline V gene. The chain's CDR3 is CSVEEGRGGHNEQFF. CDR3 nucleotides: TGCAGCGTTGAAGAGGGGCGGGGGGGACACAATGAGCAGTTCTTC.

The V and J genes are TRBV5-1 and TRBJ2-5; D is perhaps TRBD2 (5 bases). The CDR3 is 14 amino acids. V lost 4 bases, J lost 4 bases, and 14 bases lay in between. CDR1 is SGHRS, CDR2 YFSETQ, per germline. The CDR3 DNA reads as TGCGCCAGCAGCATAGGGCTCGGAGGAGAGACCCAGTACTTC. Its translation is CASSIGLGGETQYF.

V is TRBV7-2 and J is TRBJ2-1; 8 bases are shared with TRBD2. V dropped 0 bases and J dropped 9; count of bases not matched to a gene: 7. This CDR3 comprises 15 residues. CDR1 is SGHTA, CDR2 FQGNSA, per germline. This CDR3 reads CASSLAETSVSEQFF. The CDR3 DNA reads TGTGCCAGCAGCTTAGCGGAGACTAGCGTAAGTGAGCAGTTCTTC.

The chain is built from TRBV18 and TRBJ2-3; D unclear. Deletions cut 1 base from V and 6 bases from J, with 5 bases between. CDR3 length equals 12 residues. CDR1 and CDR2 (germline): KGHSH, LQKENI. The CDR3 reads CASSPLGDTQYF. The DNA for the CDR3 is TGTGCCAGCTCACCACTTGGGGATACGCAGTATTTT.

The V gene is TRBV18, the J gene TRBJ1-5, with D unresolved. Germline V gives CDR1 KGHSH, CDR2 LQKENI. The CDR3 loop spans 17 amino acids. The germline V and J ends were trimmed by 3 bases and 3 bases, with 18 bases remaining between them. CDR3 bases: TGTGCCAGCTCACCTCTAGGACCGGGGAGCATCAATCAGCCCCAGCATTTT. This gives the protein CASSPLGPGSINQPQHF. The variable domain in full, completed from reference TRBV18 and TRBJ1-5, reads NAGVMQNPRHLVRRRGQEARLRCSPMKGHSHVYWYRQLPEEGLKFMVYLQKENIIDESGMPKERFSAEFPKEGPSILRIQQVVRGDSAAYFCASSPLGPGSINQPQHFGDGTRLSIL.

This chain links TRBV18 with TRBJ1-2, with 8 bases aligning to TRBD1. The CDR3 length is 16 residues. The germline V gene encodes CDR1 KGHSH and CDR2 LQKENI. The V gene end was trimmed by 2 bases and the J gene end by 3 bases; junction bases not matched to a gene: 8. In DNA, the CDR3 is TGTGCCAGCTCACCAAGACAGGGGATAAGCGACTATGGCTACACCTTC. Its translation is CASSPRQGISDYGYTF.

The rearrangement joins TRBV27 to TRBJ1-6; D uncertain. Germline V gene lookup returns CDR1 MNHEY and CDR2 SMNVEV (reference sequence). V shed 6 bases and J shed 9 bases, with 6 bases lying between them. This CDR3 contains 11 residues. Here the CDR3 reads CASRPASPLHF. The CDR3 DNA reads TGTGCCAGCAGGCCCGCTTCACCCCTCCACTTT.

This chain connects TRBV28 to TRBJ2-3; D is possibly TRBD2 (5 bases). The germline gives CDR1 MDHEN, CDR2 SYDVKM. V was pared by 7 bases and J by 2 bases, with 13 bases between. CDR3 length: 14 amino acids. The CDR3 protein is CASNPRGTTDTQYF. CDR3 in DNA: TGTGCCAGCAACCCCCGGGGAACCACAGATACGCAGTATTTT.

This CDR3 reads CASETPLAGGPFGANVLTF. In DNA, the CDR3 is TGTGCCAGCGAAACCCCACTAGCGGGGGGGCCGTTTGGGGCCAACGTCCTGACTTTC. V gene TRBV2 combines with J gene TRBJ2-6; the match to TRBD2 covers 13 bases. The CDR3 loop spans 19 amino acids. V gave up 8 bases and J gave up 3 bases; unmatched junction bases: 13. In germline, CDR1 is SNHLY, CDR2 FYNNEI.

This clonotype occurred once. The V call is TRBV9, the J call TRBJ1-1, with D possibly matching TRBD1 (5 bases). This CDR3 is 15 amino acids long. Deletions cut 4 bases from V and 0 bases from J, with 13 bases between. Germline-derived CDR1 and CDR2 are SGDLS and YYNGEE. The CDR3 region has the DNA TGTGCCAGCAGCCTTATGACAGCTGTGAACACTGAAGCTTTCTTT. This sequence encodes CASSLMTAVNTEAFF.

The genes are TRBV20-1 and TRBJ2-5; 12 nucleotides align to TRBD2. From germline, CDR1 is DFQATT and CDR2 SNEGSKA (reference sequence). CDR3 length: 15 amino acids. Germline trimming cut 4 bases from V and 3 bases from J; bases unmatched to any gene: 6. In nucleotides, the CDR3 is TGCAGTGCTATTGGACTAGCGGGACAAGAAGAGACCCAGTACTTC. Translated, it gives CSAIGLAGQEETQYF.

The genes are TRBV11-2 and TRBJ1-2, with D hard to call. The CDR3 runs 13 residues. In germline, CDR1 is SGHAT, CDR2 FQNNGV. Trimming took off 1 base at V and 6 bases at J, with 9 bases between the two ends. The CDR3 loop is CASSLGPNNGYTF. CDR3 coding DNA: TGTGCCAGCAGCTTAGGACCAAATAATGGCTACACCTTC.

This rearrangement joins TRBV7-9 to TRBJ1-6; D call uncertain. This CDR3 has 12 amino acids. Germline V gene lookup returns CDR1 SEHNR and CDR2 FQNEAQ (reference sequence). Between the trimmed V and J ends, which lost 3 bases and 9 bases, there was a span of 6 bases. The CDR3 is CASSFAGSPLHF. The CDR3 nucleotides are TGTGCCAGCAGCTTCGCTGGTTCACCCCTCCACTTT. Using reference TRBV7-9 and TRBJ1-6 for the parts outside the CDR3, the full variable domain is DTGVSQNPRHKITKRGQNVTFRCDPISEHNRLYWYRQTLGQGPEFLTYFQNEAQLEKSRLLSDRFSAERPKGSFSTLEIQRTEQGDSAMYLCASSFAGSPLHFGNGTRLTVT.

The chain recombines TRBV20-1 with TRBJ2-7; TRBD2 matches 7 bases. The junction had 15 bases not matched to a gene; V was cut back by 6 bases and J by 4 bases. The CDR3 contains 15 residues. CDR1 is DFQATT and CDR2 is SNEGSKA in the germline V gene (reference sequence). The CDR3 loop reads CSARRMAGDRYEQYF. CDR3 in DNA: TGCAGTGCGAGACGAATGGCGGGGGACCGATACGAGCAGTACTTC.